These 17 T cell receptor beta chains were all obtained from the same sample, sequenced in a study of cytomegalovirus exposure and HLA in healthy donors. The PCR employed 60 Vbeta primers together with 13 Jbeta primers. Sequencing used immunoSEQ multiplex PCR; TCRdb keeps in-frame clones, though not all of them. The sample includes 70,000 to 100,000 clones, 69% of them seen just once. Sequencing used PBMCs. The receptors were sampled from a man over 45 in good health and CMV-seronegative.

The DNA of the CDR3 is TGTGCCAGCAGCGGGACAGGGGGACGAGGCTACACCTTC. Translation gives CASSGTGGRGYTF. The rearrangement joins TRBV11-3 to TRBJ1-2, with TRBD1 identical over 11 bases. CDR3 length equals 13 residues. CDR1 is SGHNT, CDR2 YENEEA, per germline. V shed 5 bases, J shed 8 bases, and the junction held 4 bases outside the gene matches.

This sequence joins TRBV5-1 and TRBJ1-5; D is perhaps TRBD1 (6 bases). The CDR3 consists of 15 residues. Germline CDR1 is SGHRS and CDR2 is YFSETQ. V lost 2 bases and J lost 0, with 9 bases in between. DNA for the CDR3: TGCGCCAGCAGCTTAGGACAGTCTAGCAATCAGCCCCAGCATTTT. Translated: CASSLGQSSNQPQHF.

Concerning this clone itself: The CDR3 end shows no conserved phenylalanine or tryptophan, and so a read error is likely. The limits of the CDR3 on the DNA are not certain, so only TCRdb's listed CDR3 is given. This chain uses TRBV7-2 with TRBJ1-1; TRBD1 is taken as the D call from the table, unchecked against the DNA. The CDR3 adds up to 13 amino acids, both ends counted. Germline-derived CDR1 and CDR2 are SGHTA and FQGNSA. The CDR3 is CASSSFMGTGGSI.

This rearrangement joins TRBV30 to TRBJ1-1, with TRBD1 identical over 7 bases. The germline V gene encodes CDR1 GTSNPN and CDR2 SVGIG (reference sequence). V shed 1 base and J 0 bases; nucleotides not matched to a gene: 8. The CDR3 has 16 residues. The CDR3 reads CAWSDRGRWLNTEAFF. CDR3 in DNA: TGTGCCTGGAGTGACAGGGGAAGGTGGCTGAACACTGAAGCTTTCTTT.

This clone appeared a few times. CDR3 amino acids: CASSVQMNTEAFF. In DNA form, the CDR3 reads TGTGCCAGCAGCGTCCAGATGAACACTGAAGCTTTCTTT. The chain is built from TRBV7-3 and TRBJ1-1, with D unresolved. The CDR3 spans 13 residues. In germline, CDR1 is SGHTA, CDR2 FQGTGA. V dropped 5 bases and J dropped 0 bases, with 7 bases sitting between them. Full variable domain (rest looked up from reference TRBV7-3 and TRBJ1-1): GAGVSQTPSNKVTEKGKYVELRCDPISGHTALYWYRQSLGQGPEFLIYFQGTGAADDSGLPNDRFFAVRPEGSVSTLKIQRTERGDSAVYLCASSVQMNTEAFFGQGTRLTVV.

This clone was seen more than once but under ten times. The chain has TRBV5-6 and TRBJ1-2; no reliable D call. CDR1 is SGHDT, CDR2 YYEEEE, per germline. This CDR3 region has 13 residues. Deletions cut 0 bases from V and 8 bases from J, with 11 bases between. This CDR3 reads CASSLGATAGYTF. The CDR3 nucleotides are TGTGCCAGCAGCTTGGGCGCCACAGCAGGCTACACCTTC.

The rearrangement joins TRBV7-6 to TRBJ2-1, with 7 bases lining up with TRBD2. Trimming cost V 3 bases and J 0 bases; bases outside gene matches: 2. The CDR3 is 15 amino acids. Germline V CDR1 and CDR2: SGHVS, FNYEAQ. The chain's CDR3 is CASSFTGGSYNEQFF. CDR3 DNA sequence: TGTGCCAGCAGCTTCACGGGGGGCTCCTACAATGAGCAGTTCTTC. Full variable domain (outside the CDR3, taken from reference TRBV7-6 and TRBJ2-1): GAGVSQSPRYKVTKRGQDVALRCDPISGHVSLYWYRQALGQGPEFLTYFNYEAQQDKSGLPNDRFSAERPEGSISTLTIQRTEQRDSAMYRCASSFTGGSYNEQFFGPGTRLTVL.

The chain couples TRBV5-4 to TRBJ2-7; 11 bases map to TRBD2. This CDR3 region has 16 residues. Germline values: CDR1 SGHNT, CDR2 YYREEE (reference sequence). Losses at the gene ends were 0 bases for V and 2 bases for J; bases not matched to a gene: 4. As DNA, the CDR3 is TGTGCCAGCAGCTTGGTCTTGACTAGCGGGGCCTACGAGCAGTACGTC. Protein: CASSLVLTSGAYEQYV.

The CDR3 DNA is TGTGCCAGCAGTGAATATTATATGACCGGGGAGCTGTTTTTT. Encoded protein: CASSEYYMTGELFF. The chain employs TRBV25-1 and TRBJ2-2; D unclear. Germline V gene sequence: CDR1 MGHDK, CDR2 SYGVNS. This CDR3 is built from 14 residues. The V and J ends lost 0 bases and 5 bases respectively, with 7 bases between them.

This chain connects TRBV4-3 to TRBJ2-5; 7 nucleotides align to TRBD1. The CDR3 is made up of 16 amino acids. The germline CDR1 and CDR2 sequences are LGHNA and YSLEER. The V and J ends lost 0 bases and 3 bases, in that order; junction bases with no gene match: 7. The CDR3 loop reads CASSQDLRDSKETQYF. The CDR3 DNA sequence: TGCGCCAGCAGCCAAGATTTAAGGGACAGCAAAGAGACCCAGTACTTC.

The rearrangement joins TRBV5-1 to TRBJ2-5; D is uncertain. V was cut by 4 bases and J by 5 bases, with 12 bases left in between. Germline-derived CDR1 and CDR2 are SGHRS and YFSETQ. This CDR3 is built from 13 residues. The CDR3 DNA is TGCGCCAGCAGCCCAACTACGCGGGAGACCCAGTACTTC. It encodes CASSPTTRETQYF.

The chain employs TRBV6-5 and TRBJ1-1; 10 bases agree with TRBD1. The germline gives CDR1 MNHEY, CDR2 SVGAGI. The length of the CDR3 is 13 residues. The junction had 4 bases not matched to a gene; V was cut back by 7 bases and J by 5 bases. CDR3 loop: CASTGTGVTEAFF. The DNA for the CDR3 is TGTGCCAGCACCGGGACAGGGGTTACTGAAGCTTTCTTT.

With regard to this clone: At one of its ends the junction is not consistent with the germline gene, which may arise from a read error. V and J are TRBV6-1 and TRBJ2-1, with a tentative D call TRBD1 (6 bases). Germline V lookup: CDR1 MNHNS, CDR2 SASEGT. This CDR3 region has 15 residues. The CDR3 sequence is CASSEETGSFNEQFF. CDR3 nucleotide sequence: TGTGCCAGCAGTGAAGAGACAGGATCCTTCAATGAGCAGTTCTTC.

There are a few counts of this clone. The genes are TRBV7-9 and TRBJ1-2; TRBD1 aligns across 10 bases. Germline loops: CDR1 SEHNR, CDR2 FQNEAQ (reference sequence). The CDR3 runs to 14 residues. Germline trimming cut 6 bases from V and 8 bases from J; bases unmatched to any gene: 9. For the CDR3, the DNA is TGTGCCAGCAGACACGGGGACAGGGGCCACGGCTACACCTTC. Its translation: CASRHGDRGHGYTF.

The chain links TRBV6-5 to TRBJ2-7; D is unresolved. Germline V gives CDR1 MNHEY, CDR2 SVGAGI. The V end lost 4 bases, the J end lost 2 bases, and 15 bases lay between the germline ends. CDR3 length equals 15 residues. The CDR3 loop is CASSSPAGNTYEQYF. As DNA, the CDR3 is TGTGCCAGCAGTTCCCCTGCAGGTAACACCTACGAGCAGTACTTC.

This chain connects TRBV7-2 to TRBJ2-5, with D perhaps TRBD2 (5 bases). Germline CDR1 reads SGHTA; CDR2 reads FQGNSA. The CDR3 totals 15 residues. V was pared by 7 bases and J by 5 bases, with 20 bases between. Here the CDR3 reads CASTRVHGGDETQYF. CDR3 bases: TGTGCCAGCACCCGGGTCCACGGAGGAGATGAGACCCAGTACTTC. Drawing the rest from reference TRBV7-2 and TRBJ2-5, the complete variable domain is GAGVSQSPSNKVTEKGKDVELRCDPISGHTALYWYRQSLGQGLEFLIYFQGNSAPDKSGLPSDRFSAERTGGSVSTLTIQRTQQEDSAVYLCASTRVHGGDETQYFGPGTRLLVL.

The chain is built from TRBV5-6 and TRBJ2-7; D unresolved. Germline CDR1 is SGHDT and CDR2 is YYEEEE. This CDR3 is built from 15 residues. The V end was cut by 0 bases, the J end by 7 bases, with 17 bases between. In DNA form, the CDR3 reads TGTGCCAGCAGCTTGGGTTGGGAACCTTTAAGGGAGCAGTACGTC. This gives the protein CASSLGWEPLREQYV.